This is a list of T cell receptor beta chains from one sample in a study of cytomegalovirus exposure and HLA in healthy donors. Repertoires were generated with immunoSEQ multiplex PCR, while TCRdb's copy carries only in-frame clones and drops some. The sample carries 150,000 to 200,000 clones, 80% recorded once. Sequencing used PBMCs. The receptor set was obtained from a boy younger than 18 in good health and CMV-seronegative. CDR3s include the opening cysteine and the closing phenylalanine or tryptophan. Each record gives: clone size, V gene, J gene, D gene, CDR3 DNA, CDR3 protein. D genes are given only for firm matches. The size of a clone is reported for some rows only, either as once, few or many, or as a class for expanded clones.

size: -
V: TRBV7-9
J: TRBJ1-6
D: -
DNA: TGTGCCAGCAGCTTGGGAGGGGGAGGACTCGACTCACCCCTCCACTTT
CDR3: CASSLGGGGLDSPLHF

size: -
V: TRBV6-4
J: TRBJ2-1
D: -
DNA: TGTGCCAGCAGTGACTCCATTGAGAATGAGCAGTTCTTC
CDR3: CASSDSIENEQFF

size: -
V: TRBV11-2
J: TRBJ1-2
D: TRBD1
DNA: TGTGCCAGCAGCGCACCAGGGGGCTACTATGGCTACACCTTC
CDR3: CASSAPGGYYGYTF

size: -
V: TRBV19
J: TRBJ1-5
D: TRBD1
DNA: TGTGCCAGTAGCCCCGACAGGGGGCGGTTTCAGCCCCAGCATTTT
CDR3: CASSPDRGRFQPQHF

size: -
V: TRBV10-1
J: TRBJ2-5
D: TRBD1
DNA: TGCGCCAGCAGCGCCCGGACAGGACAAGAGACCCAGTACTTC
CDR3: CASSARTGQETQYF

size: once
V: TRBV5-5
J: TRBJ2-3
D: -
DNA: TGTGCCAGCAGCTTGGCCGACAGGAGCACAGATACGCAGTATTTT
CDR3: CASSLADRSTDTQYF

size: -
V: TRBV18
J: TRBJ1-1
D: -
DNA: TGTGCCAGCTCACAACCGGGGGACTTCGGCACTGAAGCTTTCTTT
CDR3: CASSQPGDFGTEAFF

size: -
V: TRBV11-3
J: TRBJ2-3
D: -
DNA: TGTGCCAGCAGCATCTCGACTGGATCTAGCACAGATACGCAGTATTTT
CDR3: CASSISTGSSTDTQYF

size: -
V: TRBV5-6
J: TRBJ2-1
D: TRBD2
DNA: TGTGCCAGCTTGATAGCGGGAGGAACCTACAATGAGCAGTTCTTC
CDR3: CASLIAGGTYNEQFF

size: -
V: TRBV27
J: TRBJ2-7
D: TRBD1
DNA: TGTGCCAGCAGTCGACAGGGGGGCAACGAGCAGTACTTC
CDR3: CASSRQGGNEQYF

size: -
V: TRBV9
J: TRBJ1-2
D: -
DNA: TGTGCCAGCAGCGTAGGGGACAATTGGGGCTACACCTTC
CDR3: CASSVGDNWGYTF

size: -
V: TRBV7-8
J: TRBJ1-1
D: -
DNA: TGTGCCAGTGGGAGCGCTGAAGCTTTCTTT
CDR3: CASGSAEAFF

size: -
V: TRBV5-6
J: TRBJ1-2
D: -
DNA: TGTGCCAGCAGCTTGGCGGGTAGAGGGAACTATGGCTACACCTTC
CDR3: CASSLAGRGNYGYTF

size: -
V: TRBV7-9
J: TRBJ2-7
D: TRBD1
DNA: TGTGCCAGCAGCCCGGGACAGGGTACTGGCGAGCAGTACTTC
CDR3: CASSPGQGTGEQYF

size: -
V: TRBV18
J: TRBJ1-1
D: TRBD1
DNA: TGTGCCAGCTCACCGACAGGGGTGAGGACTGAAGCTTTCTTT
CDR3: CASSPTGVRTEAFF

size: -
V: TRBV6-1
J: TRBJ2-2
D: -
DNA: TGTGCCAGCAGAGTAGCGTCGGCCGGGGAGCTGTTTTTT
CDR3: CASRVASAGELFF

size: -
V: TRBV7-8
J: TRBJ2-7
D: -
DNA: TGTGCCAGCAGCTTAGAAGGGGCTAGCGATTACGAGCAGTACTTC
CDR3: CASSLEGASDYEQYF

size: -
V: TRBV4-1
J: TRBJ1-2
D: -
DNA: TGCGCCAGCAGCCAAGTGGCAGGGGACTATGGCTACACCTTC
CDR3: CASSQVAGDYGYTF

size: -
V: TRBV7-3
J: TRBJ2-5
D: TRBD1
DNA: TGTGCCAGGCGGTTCTTTGGGACAGGGGCTCGTCAGCACCAAGAGACCCAGTACTTC
CDR3: CARRFFGTGARQHQETQYF

size: -
V: TRBV30
J: TRBJ1-1
D: -
DNA: TGTGCCTGGGGATCCGGGAACCTCCACACTGAAGCTTTCTTT
CDR3: CAWGSGNLHTEAFF

size: -
V: TRBV30
J: TRBJ2-2
D: -
DNA: TGTGCCTGGAGTAATCCCCGACAGGTAGACACCGGGGAGCTGTTTTTT
CDR3: CAWSNPRQVDTGELFF

size: -
V: TRBV19
J: TRBJ1-3
D: -
DNA: TGTGCCAGTAGTTTACAGTCCTCTGGAAACACCATATATTTT
CDR3: CASSLQSSGNTIYF

size: -
V: TRBV30
J: TRBJ1-2
D: -
DNA: TGTGCCTGGACCGCGGGGGGCGGCTACACCTTC
CDR3: CAWTAGGGYTF

size: -
V: TRBV19
J: TRBJ2-7
D: TRBD2
DNA: TGTGCCAGTAGGGCGGGGGGGAGCTCCTACGAGCAGTACTTC
CDR3: CASRAGGSSYEQYF

size: -
V: TRBV7-2
J: TRBJ1-1
D: TRBD1
DNA: TGTGCCAGCAGCATGGGACAGGGACTGAACACTGAAGCTTTCTTT
CDR3: CASSMGQGLNTEAFF

size: -
V: TRBV7-3
J: TRBJ2-6
D: -
DNA: TGTGCCAGCAGCCCCCTTGGCTCACCCTCTGGGGCCAACGTCCTGACTTTC
CDR3: CASSPLGSPSGANVLTF

size: -
V: TRBV6-5
J: TRBJ1-1
D: -
DNA: TGTGCCAGCAACGTCCCGGGACTCTCAGCTTTCTTT
CDR3: CASNVPGLSAFF

size: -
V: TRBV9
J: TRBJ2-5
D: -
DNA: TGTGCCAGCAGCGGAGGACAGTTCTTGAGGGAGACCCAGTACTTC
CDR3: CASSGGQFLRETQYF

size: few
V: TRBV19
J: TRBJ1-1
D: -
DNA: TGTGCCAGTAGTACTAAGGGGTACACTGAAGCTTTCTTT
CDR3: CASSTKGYTEAFF

size: -
V: TRBV5-4
J: TRBJ2-6
D: TRBD1
DNA: TGCGCCAGCAGCCAAGCAGGGGGCTCTGGGGCCAACGTCCTGACTTTC
CDR3: CASSQAGGSGANVLTF

size: -
V: TRBV27
J: TRBJ1-2
D: -
DNA: TGTGCCAGCAGTTCTTCTGGACTTAACTATGGCTACACCTTC
CDR3: CASSSSGLNYGYTF

size: -
V: TRBV5-1
J: TRBJ1-5
D: -
DNA: TGCGCCAGCAGCTTGGTGGGAGGTCAGCCCCAGCATTTT
CDR3: CASSLVGGQPQHF

size: -
V: TRBV19
J: TRBJ1-2
D: TRBD1
DNA: TGTGCCAGTAGTATCCGACAGGGGAACCATGGCTACACCTTC
CDR3: CASSIRQGNHGYTF

size: -
V: TRBV7-2
J: TRBJ2-6
D: -
DNA: TGTGCCAGCAGCTTAAACTCTCCTGGGGCCAACGTCCTGACTTTC
CDR3: CASSLNSPGANVLTF

size: -
V: TRBV5-1
J: TRBJ2-3
D: TRBD2
DNA: TGCGCCAGCAGCTTTAGCGGGAGTAGCACAGATACGCAGTATTTT
CDR3: CASSFSGSSTDTQYF

size: -
V: TRBV6-1
J: TRBJ1-4
D: -
DNA: TGTGCCAGCATTGTGTGGGGAGGAAGACGAGAAAAACTGTTTTTT
CDR3: CASIVWGGRREKLFF

size: once
V: TRBV11-2
J: TRBJ2-1
D: -
DNA: TGTGCCAGCAGCCTTCCCCCTAACAATGAGCAGTTCTTC
CDR3: CASSLPPNNEQFF

size: -
V: TRBV7-6
J: TRBJ2-5
D: TRBD2
DNA: TGTGCCAGCAGCTACGCGACTAGCGGGGTTCTACAAGAGACCCAGTACTTC
CDR3: CASSYATSGVLQETQYF